Below are 18 T cell receptor beta chains sequenced from a single sample in a study of T-cell memory formation after mild COVID-19. A single record per CDR3 protein comes from TCRdb applying MiXCR to the 5' RACE reads. Among 120,000 to 150,000 distinct CDR3 sequences listed, 15% to 20% were seen once. What was sequenced was PBMCs or a T cell subset sorted from them (not recorded which). These receptors all come from an adult woman who had mild COVID-19 (a few samples of this study predate the infection). Cell type and time point are not known.

A remark on this clonotype: One end of the junction varies from germline; a read error may be responsible. CDR3 residues: CATSGEKVNTEAFF. CDR3 in DNA: TGTGCCACCAGTGGGGAAAAAGTAAACACTGAAGCTTTCTTT. The chain is built from TRBV6-1 and TRBJ1-1; D is unresolved. In germline, CDR1 is MNHNS, CDR2 SASEGT. The CDR3 sequence is 14 residues long.

This clonotype was seen only a few times. V and J are TRBV7-2 and TRBJ2-7, with D possibly being TRBD2 (6 bases). Germline V CDR1 and CDR2: SGHTA, FQGNSA. CDR3 length: 14 residues. The V end lost 6 bases, the J end lost 0 bases, and 12 bases lay between the germline ends. The CDR3 bases are TGTGCCAGCAGGCCTGGGGGGAGCTCCTACGAGCAGTACTTC. It codes for CASRPGGSSYEQYF.

The V call is TRBV7-2, the J call TRBJ2-7, with 13 bases matching TRBD2. Germline V gene lookup returns CDR1 SGHTA and CDR2 FQGNSA. CDR3 size: 16 residues. Trimming took 5 bases from V and 4 from J; bases not matched to a gene: 8. CDR3 coding DNA: TGTGCCAGCAGCCCCTCCCGGACTAGCGGGAGATACGAGCAGTACTTC. It translates to CASSPSRTSGRYEQYF. Full variable domain (outside the CDR3, taken from reference TRBV7-2 and TRBJ2-7): GAGVSQSPSNKVTEKGKDVELRCDPISGHTALYWYRQSLGQGLEFLIYFQGNSAPDKSGLPSDRFSAERTGGSVSTLTIQRTQQEDSAVYLCASSPSRTSGRYEQYFGPGTRLTVT.

The chain employs TRBV25-1 and TRBJ2-6; D is undetermined. The V end was cut by 3 bases, the J end by 4 bases, with 10 bases between. This CDR3 has 15 residues. Germline assignment: CDR1 MGHDK and CDR2 SYGVNS. For the CDR3, the DNA is TGTGCCAGCAGTGAGTCCTTCTCCGGGGCCAACGTCCTGACTTTC. Protein product: CASSESFSGANVLTF. Full variable domain (rest looked up from reference TRBV25-1 and TRBJ2-6): EADIYQTPRYLVIGTGKKITLECSQTMGHDKMYWYQQDPGMELHLIHYSYGVNSTEKGDLSSESTVSRIRTEHFPLTLESARPSHTSQYLCASSESFSGANVLTFGAGSRLTVL.

This clonotype was found a few times. The chain couples TRBV20-1 to TRBJ2-5, with TRBD1 identical over 7 bases. Germline CDR1 reads DFQATT; CDR2 reads SNEGSKA (reference sequence). The CDR3 totals 14 residues. The J segment lost 4 bases and the V segment lost 7 bases, leaving 12 bases of the junction unmatched. In DNA form, the CDR3 reads TGCAGTGGGCTCTGGGGAAGGGGGCCAGAGACCCAGTACTTC. As protein: CSGLWGRGPETQYF.

CDR3 nucleotide sequence: TGTGCCAGCAGCGGTAGGGAGGGCCCCATTCCCTACGAGCAGTACTTC. Protein sequence: CASSGREGPIPYEQYF. The genes are TRBV7-9 and TRBJ2-7; 7 bases agree with TRBD2. With 5 bases clipped from V and 2 bases from J, the junction kept 12 bases outside the gene matches. The CDR3 extends over 16 amino acids. Germline V lookup: CDR1 SEHNR, CDR2 FQNEAQ (reference sequence).

The gene calls are TRBV2 and TRBJ2-6; D gene uncertain. The germline V gene encodes CDR1 SNHLY and CDR2 FYNNEI. The CDR3 extends over 13 amino acids. V lost 7 bases and J lost 0, with 4 bases in between. As DNA, the CDR3 is TGTGCCAGCACCTACTCTGGGGCCAACGTCCTGACTTTC. It encodes CASTYSGANVLTF.

This clonotype was recorded a few times. V gene TRBV6-5 combines with J gene TRBJ1-2; unclear D gene. Germline V gives CDR1 MNHEY, CDR2 SVGAGI. V was shortened by 2 bases and J by 7 bases, with 14 bases between the two germline ends. The CDR3 totals 14 residues. CDR3 nucleotide sequence: TGTGCCAGCAGTTACACCCGCCGGGCCGGTGGCTACACCTTC. This encodes CASSYTRRAGGYTF.

Only a few counts were recorded for this clonotype. The gene calls are TRBV20-1 and TRBJ2-1, with 8 bases identical to TRBD2. This CDR3 region has 16 residues. After removal of 0 bases from V and 8 bases from J, the junction contained 12 bases not matched to a gene. Germline V gene lookup returns CDR1 DFQATT and CDR2 SNEGSKA (reference sequence). The CDR3 sequence: CSARDLRATSDDEQFF. In DNA form, the CDR3 reads TGCAGTGCTAGAGATCTCCGGGCGACTAGCGACGATGAGCAGTTCTTC.

The chain uses TRBV6-6 and TRBJ2-2; D is tentatively TRBD1 or TRBD2 (5 bases each). The germline gives CDR1 MNHNY, CDR2 SVGAGI (reference sequence). V lost 4 bases, J lost 4 bases, and 13 bases lay in between. The CDR3 consists of 15 residues. CDR3 loop: CASSWDGTGTGELFF. CDR3 sequence (DNA): TGTGCCAGCAGTTGGGACGGAACAGGCACCGGGGAGCTGTTTTTT.

Only a few counts were recorded for this clonotype. The chain joins TRBV5-6 to TRBJ1-2; D is undetermined. V shed 0 bases and J shed 3 bases, with 0 bases lying between them. The germline V gene encodes CDR1 SGHDT and CDR2 YYEEEE. The CDR3 contains 11 residues. The CDR3 reads CASSLDYGYTF. In nucleotides, the CDR3 is TGTGCCAGCAGCTTGGACTATGGCTACACCTTC. The full variable domain, rest sourced from reference TRBV5-6 and TRBJ1-2, is DAGVTQSPTHLIKTRGQQVTLRCSPKSGHDTVSWYQQALGQGPQFIFQYYEEEERQRGNFPDRFSGHQFPNYSSELNVNALLLGDSALYLCASSLDYGYTFGSGTRLTVV.

This clonotype turned up a few times. The chain links TRBV30 to TRBJ2-3; 12 bases are a match to TRBD2. The CDR3 spans 15 residues. After removal of 1 base from V and 3 bases from J, the junction contained 2 bases not matched to a gene. Germline loops: CDR1 GTSNPN, CDR2 SVGIG (reference sequence). DNA of the CDR3: TGTGCCTGGAGTGGGACTAGCGGGGCGACAGATACGCAGTATTTT. This codes for CAWSGTSGATDTQYF. Combining the CDR3 with reference TRBV30 and TRBJ2-3 gives the whole variable domain SQTIHQWPATLVQPVGSPLSLECTVEGTSNPNLYWYRQAAGRGLQLLFYSVGIGQISSEVPQNLSASRPQDRQFILSSKKLLLSDSGFYLCAWSGTSGATDTQYFGPGTRLTVL.

J is TRBJ2-1 and V is TRBV7-2; 7 bases line up with TRBD2. The CDR3 length is 14 residues. The V gene end was trimmed by 4 bases and the J gene end by 4 bases; junction bases not matched to a gene: 4. Germline assignment: CDR1 SGHTA and CDR2 FQGNSA. CDR3 protein: CASSWTRIYNEQFF. Here the CDR3 DNA reads TGTGCCAGCAGCTGGACTAGGATATACAATGAGCAGTTCTTC. Drawing the rest from reference TRBV7-2 and TRBJ2-1, the complete variable domain is GAGVSQSPSNKVTEKGKDVELRCDPISGHTALYWYRQSLGQGLEFLIYFQGNSAPDKSGLPSDRFSAERTGGSVSTLTIQRTQQEDSAVYLCASSWTRIYNEQFFGPGTRLTVL.

The chain links TRBV11-3 to TRBJ2-2; 8 positions agree with TRBD1. The CDR3 consists of 15 residues. CDR1 is SGHNT and CDR2 is YENEEA in the germline V gene. V lost 5 bases and J lost 5; bases outside the gene matches: 7. The CDR3 sequence is CASSPWTGITGELFF. The CDR3 DNA reads as TGTGCCAGCAGCCCCTGGACAGGGATAACCGGGGAGCTGTTTTTT. The variable domain in full, with the rest retrieved from reference TRBV11-3 and TRBJ2-2, is EAGVVQSPRYKIIEKKQPVAFWCNPISGHNTLYWYLQNLGQGPELLIRYENEEAVDDSQLPKDRFSAERLKGVDSTLKIQPAELGDSAVYLCASSPWTGITGELFFGEGSRLTVL.

The gene calls are TRBV5-1 and TRBJ2-1; 8 bases align to TRBD1. The CDR3 is 16 residues long. The V gene end was trimmed by 3 bases and the J gene end by 7 bases; junction bases not matched to a gene: 12. CDR1 and CDR2 (germline): SGHRS, YFSETQ. The CDR3 DNA reads as TGCGCCAGCAGCTATACGGTGGGGCAGGGGGCGAATGAGCAGTTCTTC. As protein: CASSYTVGQGANEQFF.

This chain uses TRBV29-1 with TRBJ1-1; D remains ambiguous. Germline-derived CDR1 and CDR2 are SQVTM and ANQGSEA. The CDR3 runs 13 residues. Trimming pared 7 bases from V and 4 bases from J, leaving 16 bases between. CDR3 residues: CSAEGQQATEAFF. The CDR3 coding sequence is TGCAGCGCCGAGGGCCAGCAAGCCACTGAAGCTTTCTTT. The full variable domain, its missing parts supplied by reference TRBV29-1 and TRBJ1-1, is SAVISQKPSRDICQRGTSLTIQCQVDSQVTMMFWYRQQPGQSLTLIATANQGSEATYESGFVIDKFPISRPNLTFSTLTVSNMSPEDSSIYLCSAEGQQATEAFFGQGTRLTVV.

J is TRBJ2-6 and V is TRBV20-1; maybe TRBD2 (6 bases). The CDR3 loop spans 13 amino acids. Trimming cost V 6 bases and J 2 bases, with 8 bases left between them. Germline assignment: CDR1 DFQATT and CDR2 SNEGSKA (reference sequence). DNA of the CDR3: TGCAGTGCCGGGAGAACTGGGGCCAACGTCCTGACTTTC. This gives the protein CSAGRTGANVLTF.

This chain links TRBV4-1 with TRBJ2-1; perhaps TRBD2 as D (5 bases). The length of the CDR3 is 15 residues. V lost 4 bases to trimming and J lost 8 bases, with 18 bases between them. Germline V gene data show CDR1 as MGHRA and CDR2 as YSYEKL. CDR3 DNA: TGCGCCAGCAGCCCAGCAGCGGCTAGTAGAGATGAGCAGTTCTTC. Residues: CASSPAAASRDEQFF.